Below, one T cell receptor (beta chain) is given with its context. Reverse transcription of about 0.5 to 1 ug RNA was carried out with random hexamers. Coverage of TCR beta CDR3 amplification by immunoSEQ multiplex PCR extended to 54 Vbeta and 13 Jbeta. TCRdb used MiXCR to reprocess the immunoSEQ multiplex PCR reads, holding one entry per CDR3 protein. The data show about 47,000 distinct CDR3 sequences, 92% seen once. This specimen belongs to a study of CD8 T cells in Susac syndrome. Between the trimmed V and J ends, which lost 1 base and 6 bases, there was a span of 4 bases. CDR1 is SGHTA, CDR2 FQGNSA, per germline. This CDR3 is 11 amino acids long.

Source material: CD8+ T cells from PBMCs. The sequence came from a human donor in good health. The V gene is TRBV7-2, the J gene TRBJ2-7, with D unresolved. DNA of the CDR3: TGTGCCAGCAGCTTAGTACGCGAGCAGTACTTC. Translated: CASSLVREQYF.